The 23 T cell receptor beta chains below come from one sample, sequenced in a study of blood T cell repertoires in COVID-19. TCRdb's copy holds only in-frame clones and misses some; the assay was immunoSEQ multiplex PCR. There are 100,000 to 150,000 clones in the sample; roughly four fifths occur only once, and approximately 10% lies in the top ten. The specimen sequenced was peripheral blood. Source of these receptors: a man aged 55 to 69 with acute or convalescent COVID-19.

The rearrangement joins TRBV5-4 to TRBJ2-7, with 7 bases fitting TRBD2. This CDR3 spans 15 amino acids. The J segment lost 2 bases and the V segment lost 0 bases, leaving 5 bases of the junction unmatched. Germline assignment: CDR1 SGHNT and CDR2 YYREEE (reference sequence). The DNA for the CDR3 is TGTGCCAGCAGCTTGGCCGGGGGGTTCCCCTACGAGCAGTACTTC. This sequence encodes CASSLAGGFPYEQYF.

The gene calls are TRBV3-1 (or the pseudogene TRBV3-2) and TRBJ1-5; TRBD1 might be the D (5 bases). CDR3 length equals 15 residues. V lost 4 bases and J 2 bases, leaving 12 bases between the germline ends. Germline V gene lookup returns CDR1 LGHDT and CDR2 YNNKEL (reference sequence). The CDR3 sequence: CASSLGWGGNQPQHF. CDR3 nucleotide sequence: TGTGCCAGCAGCCTTGGCTGGGGGGGCAATCAGCCCCAGCATTTT.

This sequence joins TRBV21-1 and TRBJ1-3; the D call of TRBD1 is as the table states it, not checked on the DNA. TRBV21-1 is a known pseudogene. The CDR3 spans 16 residues. The CDR3 sequence is CASSKRRQGATDTIYF. Written as DNA, the CDR3 is TGTGCCAGCAGCAAACGTCGACAGGGGGCTACGGACACCATATATTTT.

The gene calls are TRBV7-9 and TRBJ2-5; tentative D call: TRBD2 (6 bases). Germline-derived CDR1 and CDR2 are SEHNR and FQNEAQ (reference sequence). The CDR3 is made up of 13 amino acids. Between the trimmed V and J ends, which lost 8 bases and 1 base, there was a span of 11 bases. This chain's CDR3 is CASLSGPQETQYF. The CDR3 nucleotides read TGTGCCAGCCTTAGCGGACCCCAAGAGACCCAGTACTTC. Combining the CDR3 with reference TRBV7-9 and TRBJ2-5 gives the whole variable domain DTGVSQNPRHKITKRGQNVTFRCDPISEHNRLYWYRQTLGQGPEFLTYFQNEAQLEKSRLLSDRFSAERPKGSFSTLEIQRTEQGDSAMYLCASLSGPQETQYFGPGTRLLVL.

This chain joins TRBV18 and TRBJ1-1; possible D gene TRBD1, 6 bases. The germline V and J ends were trimmed by 0 bases and 5 bases, with 19 bases remaining between them. CDR1 and CDR2 (germline): KGHSH, LQKENI. The CDR3 is 17 amino acids. The DNA of the CDR3 is TGTGCCAGCTCACCACCGGGGGGGGGCAGGGGAAAAACTGAAGCTTTCTTT. It translates to CASSPPGGGRGKTEAFF.

The chain uses TRBV6-2 or TRBV6-3 and TRBJ2-7; the D gene is possibly TRBD2 (6 bases). The germline V and J ends were trimmed by 4 bases and 5 bases, with 24 bases remaining between them. Germline loops: CDR1 MNHEY, CDR2 SVGEGT. CDR3 length equals 17 residues. The CDR3 region has the DNA TGTGCCAGCAGTTCTCTATCCGGGGACCGCGGGACCCACGAGCAGTACTTC. It encodes CASSSLSGDRGTHEQYF.

This chain links TRBV29-1 with TRBJ2-3, with TRBD2 identical over 12 bases. The CDR3 runs 14 residues. Losses at the gene ends were 7 bases for V and 5 bases for J; bases not matched to a gene: 7. The germline V gene encodes CDR1 SQVTM and CDR2 ANQGSEA. The CDR3: CSARLAGAGDTQYF. The CDR3 nucleotides read TGCAGCGCACGACTAGCGGGAGCGGGAGATACGCAGTATTTT.

The chain carries TRBV3-1 (or the pseudogene TRBV3-2) and TRBJ2-5, with TRBD1 matching 10 bases. Germline V gene sequence: CDR1 LGHDT, CDR2 YNNKEL (reference sequence). The CDR3 has 15 residues. J was trimmed by 3 bases and V by 3 bases; bases with no gene match: 4. CDR3: CASSHLGTGEETQYF. Here the CDR3 DNA reads TGTGCCAGCAGCCATCTGGGGACAGGGGAAGAGACCCAGTACTTC.

About this clone itself: Other DNA sequences within the sample encode an identical CDR3. The V call is TRBV5-1, the J call TRBJ1-3, with 7 nucleotides matching TRBD1. Germline values: CDR1 SGHRS, CDR2 YFSETQ. The CDR3 covers 14 residues. J lost 4 bases, V lost 4 bases, and 5 bases had no gene match. In DNA, the CDR3 is TGCGCCAGCAGCCCCGGGACAGTGGGAAACACCATATATTTT. Translating it yields CASSPGTVGNTIYF. The full variable domain, its missing parts supplied by reference TRBV5-1 and TRBJ1-3, is KAGVTQTPRYLIKTRGQQVTLSCSPISGHRSVSWYQQTPGQGLQFLFEYFSETQRNKGNFPGRFSGRQFSNSRSEMNVSTLELGDSALYLCASSPGTVGNTIYFGEGSWLTVV.

This clone was seen only a few times. J is TRBJ1-2 and V is TRBV3-1 (or the pseudogene TRBV3-2), with D maybe TRBD1 (5 bases). In germline, CDR1 is LGHDT, CDR2 YNNKEL (reference sequence). This CDR3 comprises 13 residues. Trimming stripped 4 bases from V and 5 bases from J, with 11 bases between. Here the CDR3 DNA reads TGTGCCAGCAGCCCCTTGGGGCGGTATGGCTACACCTTC. Protein sequence: CASSPLGRYGYTF.

V and J are TRBV30 and TRBJ2-2; D is uncertain. From germline, CDR1 is GTSNPN and CDR2 SVGIG (reference sequence). V was pared by 3 bases and J by 5 bases, with 4 bases between. CDR3 length equals 11 residues. For the CDR3, the DNA is TGTGCCTGGAGCCCTACCGGGGAGCTGTTTTTT. Amino acids: CAWSPTGELFF.

The chain links TRBV28 to TRBJ2-7; D is perhaps TRBD1 (6 bases). This CDR3 has 13 residues. Trimming took 6 bases from V and 3 from J, leaving 12 bases between them. Germline V gene lookup returns CDR1 MDHEN and CDR2 SYDVKM. CDR3 nucleotide sequence: TGTGCCAGCAGCCCAGGGGTCCTCTACGAGCAGTACTTC. Protein sequence: CASSPGVLYEQYF. The full variable domain, completed using reference TRBV28 and TRBJ2-7, is DVKVTQSSRYLVKRTGEKVFLECVQDMDHENMFWYRQDPGLGLRLIYFSYDVKMKEKGDIPEGYSVSREKKERFSLILESASTNQTSMYLCASSPGVLYEQYFGPGTRLTVT.

This clone has only one observation. The rearrangement uses TRBV5-4 and TRBJ2-5, with TRBD2 matching over 11 bases. Trimming at V came to 4 bases and at J to 14 bases, leaving 10 bases not matched to a gene. In germline, CDR1 is SGHNT, CDR2 YYREEE (reference sequence). This CDR3 is 13 amino acids long. DNA of the CDR3: TGTGCCAGCAGCGACCGGACTAGCGGGCTCCATTACTTC. Amino acid sequence: CASSDRTSGLHYF.

The genes are TRBV5-1 and TRBJ1-1, with no clear D. In germline, CDR1 is SGHRS, CDR2 YFSETQ. Trimming removed 1 base from V and 1 base from J, with 11 bases in between. The CDR3 length is 15 residues. DNA of the CDR3: TGCGCCAGCAGCTTGCCAAATACAGCGAACACTGAAGCTTTCTTT. This translates into CASSLPNTANTEAFF. The full variable domain, completed using reference TRBV5-1 and TRBJ1-1, is KAGVTQTPRYLIKTRGQQVTLSCSPISGHRSVSWYQQTPGQGLQFLFEYFSETQRNKGNFPGRFSGRQFSNSRSEMNVSTLELGDSALYLCASSLPNTANTEAFFGQGTRLTVV.

This clone has a count of ten or more. The chain joins TRBV7-8 to TRBJ2-7; the match to TRBD2 covers 7 bases. V trimming: 5 bases; J trimming: 6 bases; junction bases outside the gene matches: 16. The CDR3 runs 16 residues. CDR1 SGHVS and CDR2 FQNEAQ come from the germline V gene. The CDR3: CASSLRRDYELIEQYF. The CDR3 nucleotides are TGTGCCAGCAGCCTCCGCCGGGACTACGAACTTATCGAGCAGTACTTC.

This sequence joins TRBV6-1 and TRBJ2-1; TRBD2 matches at 11 bases. Trimming took 3 bases from V and 4 from J; bases not matched to a gene: 2. The germline CDR1 and CDR2 sequences are MNHNS and SASEGT. The CDR3 spans 15 residues. DNA for the CDR3: TGTGCCAGCAGTGAGACTAGCGGGGCTTACAATGAGCAGTTCTTC. Translating gives CASSETSGAYNEQFF.

By share, this clone counts as medium-sized. V is TRBV5-4 and J is TRBJ2-1; D remains ambiguous. The CDR3 has 13 residues. The V end was cut by 0 bases, the J end by 8 bases, with 9 bases between. Germline CDR1 reads SGHNT; CDR2 reads YYREEE (reference sequence). CDR3 sequence: CASSLDRVDEQFF. For the CDR3, the DNA is TGTGCCAGCAGCTTGGATCGGGTCGATGAGCAGTTCTTC.

The V call is TRBV6-5, the J call TRBJ1-2; D is unclear. Per germline, CDR1 MNHEY and CDR2 SVGAGI. The V and J ends lost 0 bases and 0 bases respectively, with 5 bases between them. CDR3 size: 14 residues. The CDR3 protein is CASSYSRTNYGYTF. CDR3 nucleotide sequence: TGTGCCAGCAGTTACTCGCGGACTAACTATGGCTACACCTTC.

V is TRBV6-5 and J is TRBJ1-1; D unresolved. The CDR3 runs 13 residues. The germline V gene encodes CDR1 MNHEY and CDR2 SVGAGI. V gave up 6 bases and J gave up 6 bases, with 14 bases separating them. CDR3 protein: CASRRLIRAEAFF. The DNA for the CDR3 is TGTGCCAGCAGGCGCCTTATTCGGGCTGAAGCTTTCTTT.

The rearrangement links TRBV7-9 to TRBJ2-3; TRBD2 is a possible D gene (5 bases). Germline CDR1 is SEHNR and CDR2 is FQNEAQ (reference sequence). The V and J ends lost 1 base and 2 bases respectively, with 16 bases between them. There are 17 residues in the CDR3. CDR3 in DNA: TGTGCCAGCAGCTTAGATGGTTCGGGAATAAACACAGATACGCAGTATTTT. Translated: CASSLDGSGINTDTQYF.

This rearrangement joins TRBV2 to TRBJ2-4; tentative D call: TRBD1 (5 bases). This CDR3 contains 13 residues. The germline gives CDR1 SNHLY, CDR2 FYNNEI. V was pared by 5 bases and J by 10 bases, with 15 bases between. Here the CDR3 reads CASSYIDSRIQYF. The CDR3 DNA reads TGTGCCAGCAGTTATATAGACAGCAGGATTCAGTACTTC. Full variable domain (missing parts from reference TRBV2 and TRBJ2-4): EPEVTQTPSHQVTQMGQEVILRCVPISNHLYFYWYRQILGQKVEFLVSFYNNEISEKSEIFDDQFSVERPDGSNFTLKIRSTKLEDSAMYFCASSYIDSRIQYFGAGTRLSVL.

This chain connects TRBV28 to TRBJ1-1, with 7 nucleotides matching TRBD1. The V gene's germline CDR1 is MDHEN and CDR2 SYDVKM. With V trimmed by 11 bases and J by 0 bases, 6 bases remained unmatched. The CDR3 runs 13 residues. The CDR3 reads CACQGDMNTEAFF. The CDR3 bases are TGTGCCTGCCAGGGGGACATGAACACTGAAGCTTTCTTT. Full variable domain (rest looked up from reference TRBV28 and TRBJ1-1): DVKVTQSSRYLVKRTGEKVFLECVQDMDHENMFWYRQDPGLGLRLIYFSYDVKMKEKGDIPEGYSVSREKKERFSLILESASTNQTSMYLCACQGDMNTEAFFGQGTRLTVV.

The chain joins TRBV29-1 to TRBJ2-3, with 9 bases fitting TRBD2. The CDR3 is 15 amino acids. Looked up from germline, CDR1 is SQVTM and CDR2 is ANQGSEA. V lost 1 base, J lost 6 bases, and 8 bases stayed unmatched. CDR3 DNA sequence: TGCAGCGTTGAAGGGGGTAGCGGGAGATCCGATACGCAGTATTTT. Translated: CSVEGGSGRSDTQYF.